Below, one TCR beta chain is given with its context. Sequencing used immunoSEQ multiplex PCR; TCRdb keeps in-frame clones, though not all of them. The top ten clones hold just over 20% of a sample with under 65,000 clones, roughly 85% of them seen once. The record originates from a study of OX40 agonist ivuxolimab in advanced cancers. V lost 5 bases to trimming and J lost 2 bases, with 16 bases between them. Germline V CDR1 and CDR2: SGHTA, FQGNSA. The CDR3 totals 16 residues. The V and J genes are TRBV7-2 and TRBJ1-3, with D uncertain. The material sequenced was CD4+ or CD8+ T cells sorted from blood, taken in a trial of the OX40 agonist ivuxolimab. The clonotype was recovered from an adult with an advanced solid tumor such as melanoma, head and neck, liver or kidney cancer. Here the CDR3 reads CASSVTEGITGNTIYF. CDR3 coding DNA: TGTGCCAGCAGCGTTACAGAGGGAATAACTGGAAACACCATATATTTT.